A selection of T cell receptor beta chains follows, all from one sample in a study of blood T cells in healthy people across ages. Via MiXCR, TCRdb re-called the 5' RACE reads, giving one row per CDR3 protein. Here the sample spans approximately 400,000 distinct CDR3 sequences, approximately 51% being singletons. Sequenced: blood. The receptors come from a man in his sixties in good health. Both conserved end residues are trimmed from each CDR3. The order of the fields is J gene, V gene, CDR3 protein.

j_gene: TRBJ2-2
v_gene: TRBV7-9
CDR3aa: ASSSKPGTGPGGTGELF

j_gene: TRBJ2-1
v_gene: TRBV6-2/TRBV6-3
CDR3aa: ASSHRTSGSSYNEQF

j_gene: TRBJ1-5
v_gene: TRBV5-5
CDR3aa: ASSLFGGSGSNQPQH

j_gene: TRBJ1-2
v_gene: TRBV7-9
CDR3aa: ASSLEVGGANYGYT

j_gene: TRBJ1-6
v_gene: TRBV4-3
CDR3aa: ASSQGAGGRRNSPLH

j_gene: TRBJ2-1
v_gene: TRBV29-1
CDR3aa: SVELIGDERF

j_gene: TRBJ2-5
v_gene: TRBV5-1
CDR3aa: ASSLELQETQY

j_gene: TRBJ1-1
v_gene: TRBV6-6
CDR3aa: ASRSDITEAF

j_gene: TRBJ2-1
v_gene: TRBV7-2
CDR3aa: ASSLDRVATNEQF

j_gene: TRBJ2-1
v_gene: TRBV20-1
CDR3aa: SARGIGPNEQF